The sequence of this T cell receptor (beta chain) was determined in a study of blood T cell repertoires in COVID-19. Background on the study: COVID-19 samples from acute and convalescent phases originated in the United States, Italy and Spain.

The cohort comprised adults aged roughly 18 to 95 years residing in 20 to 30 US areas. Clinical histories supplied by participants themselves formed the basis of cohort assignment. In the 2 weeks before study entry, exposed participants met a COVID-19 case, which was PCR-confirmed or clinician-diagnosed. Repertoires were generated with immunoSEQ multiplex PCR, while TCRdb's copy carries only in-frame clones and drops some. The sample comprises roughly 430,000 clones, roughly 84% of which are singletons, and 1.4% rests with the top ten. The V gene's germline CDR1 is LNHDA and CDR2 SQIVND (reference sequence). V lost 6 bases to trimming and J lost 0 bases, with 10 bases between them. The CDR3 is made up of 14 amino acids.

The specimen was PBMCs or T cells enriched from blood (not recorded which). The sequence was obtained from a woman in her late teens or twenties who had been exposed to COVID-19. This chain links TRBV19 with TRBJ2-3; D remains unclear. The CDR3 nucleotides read TGTGCCAGTAGAGCAGACTCTAGCACAGATACGCAGTATTTT. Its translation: CASRADSSTDTQYF.